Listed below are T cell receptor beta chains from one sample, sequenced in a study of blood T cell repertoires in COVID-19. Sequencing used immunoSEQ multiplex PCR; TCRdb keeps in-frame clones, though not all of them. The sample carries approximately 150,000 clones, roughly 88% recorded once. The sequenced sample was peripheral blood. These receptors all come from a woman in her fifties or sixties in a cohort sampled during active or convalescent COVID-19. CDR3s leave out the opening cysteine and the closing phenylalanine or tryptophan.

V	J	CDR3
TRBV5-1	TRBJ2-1	ASSLGQGVYNEQF
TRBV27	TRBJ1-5	ASSLKGGGGSQH
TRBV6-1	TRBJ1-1	ASSVSGTGVRMEAF
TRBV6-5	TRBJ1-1	ASIARGGDTEAF
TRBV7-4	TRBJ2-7	ARTQTGIGLANEQY
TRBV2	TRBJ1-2	ASSSGVNYGYT
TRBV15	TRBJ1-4	ATSRAGQRGEKLF
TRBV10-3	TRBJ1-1	AISADRTAFFEAF
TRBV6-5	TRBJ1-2	ASRSTAYGYT
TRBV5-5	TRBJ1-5	ASSLVGGRLGNQPQH
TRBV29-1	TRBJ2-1	SVDRGSSYNEQF
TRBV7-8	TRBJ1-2	ASSYRGRERGYT
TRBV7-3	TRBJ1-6	ASSLTSPSYNSPLH
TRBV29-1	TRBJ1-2	SVANTGGNYGYT
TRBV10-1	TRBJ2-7	ASSQEQGNREQY
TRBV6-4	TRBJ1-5	ASSSQADQPQH
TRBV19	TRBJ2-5	ASSTQRRGGLETQY
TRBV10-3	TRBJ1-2	AIIGEGYYGYT
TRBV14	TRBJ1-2	ASSHVTGGVNLGNYGYT
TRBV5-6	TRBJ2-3	ASSLAGSGGSHTQY
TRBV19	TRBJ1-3	ASIVSSGNTIY
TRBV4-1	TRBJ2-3	ASSQDWGGLGDTQY
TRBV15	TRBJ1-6	ATSRGRDFYNSPLH
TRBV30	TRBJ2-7	AWSVGQGAKLY
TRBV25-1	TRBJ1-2	ASSEGRGIGGYT
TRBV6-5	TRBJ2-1	ASSYSRLAGGYEQF
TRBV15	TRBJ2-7	ATSIGQGLREQY
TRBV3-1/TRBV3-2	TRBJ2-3	ASSQELAVTDTQY
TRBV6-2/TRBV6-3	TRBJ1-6	ASSGDRSKPLH
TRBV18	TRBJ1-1	ASSKQGSNTEAF
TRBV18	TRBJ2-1	ASSPLQGSSYNEQF
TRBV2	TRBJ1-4	ASSGGVWEKLF
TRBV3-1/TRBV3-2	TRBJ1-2	ASSSSYGYT
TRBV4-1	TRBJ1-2	ASSQAGQGALGYT
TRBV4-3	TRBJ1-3	ASSQDRKGKDTIY
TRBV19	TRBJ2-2	ASSTGTGTGELF
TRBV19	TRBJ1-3	ASSINGNTIY
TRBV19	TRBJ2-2	ASRPDINTGELF
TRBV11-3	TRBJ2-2	ASRGTGGAGELF